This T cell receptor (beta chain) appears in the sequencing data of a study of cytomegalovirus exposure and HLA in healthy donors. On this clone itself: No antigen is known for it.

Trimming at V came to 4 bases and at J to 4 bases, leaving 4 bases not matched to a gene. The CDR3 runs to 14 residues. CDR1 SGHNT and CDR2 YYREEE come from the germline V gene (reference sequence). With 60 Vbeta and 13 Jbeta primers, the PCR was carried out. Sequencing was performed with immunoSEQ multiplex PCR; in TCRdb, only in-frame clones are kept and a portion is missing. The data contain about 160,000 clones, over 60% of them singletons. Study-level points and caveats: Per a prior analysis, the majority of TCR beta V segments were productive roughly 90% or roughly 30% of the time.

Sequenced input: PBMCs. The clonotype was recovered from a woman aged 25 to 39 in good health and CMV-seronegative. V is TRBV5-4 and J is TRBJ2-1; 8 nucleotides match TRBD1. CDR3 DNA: TGTGCCAGCAGCCCGGGACAGGAGTACAATGAGCAGTTCTTC. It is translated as CASSPGQEYNEQFF.